This TCR beta chain was profiled in a study of cytomegalovirus exposure and HLA in healthy donors. Of note for this clone: Its antigen is as yet unknown.

CDR1 and CDR2 (germline): SGDLS, YYNGEE. The CDR3 totals 13 residues. V lost 3 bases and J lost 6, with 13 bases in between. Both 60 Vbeta primers and 13 Jbeta primers went into the PCR. Assay used: immunoSEQ multiplex PCR; TCRdb lists only in-frame clones, some missing. The clone table shows 150,000 to 200,000 clones, with the ten largest holding roughly 0.74%. Study-wide results and caveats: Reportedly, HLA-A and HLA-B alleles of most subjects were accurately predicted from TCR beta. Cytomegalovirus-associated TCR beta chains were listed, numbering some 150.

The chain uses TRBV9 and TRBJ2-7; perhaps TRBD2 as D (6 bases). This clonotype was sampled from a boy aged 5 to 17 in good health and CMV-seronegative. The sample taken for sequencing was PBMCs. This CDR3 is CASSAAGGVEQYF. CDR3 in DNA: TGTGCCAGCAGCGCCGCCGGGGGAGTCGAGCAGTACTTC.